Listed here are 9 T cell receptor beta chains from one sample, sequenced in a study of blood T cell repertoires in COVID-19. Some clones are missing from TCRdb's copy, which holds only in-frame ones; the method was immunoSEQ multiplex PCR. Found here are approximately 330,000 clones, around 89% of them singletons; the top ten hold roughly 1%. What was sequenced was peripheral blood. These receptors were taken from a woman aged 40 to 50 with COVID-19, enrolled during active disease.

The gene calls are TRBV2 and TRBJ1-1, with no clear D. CDR1 SNHLY and CDR2 FYNNEI come from the germline V gene. The CDR3 sequence is 12 residues long. Trimming removed 2 bases from V and 5 bases from J, with 6 bases in between. Here the CDR3 reads CASSERRTEAFF. In DNA form, the CDR3 reads TGTGCCAGCAGTGAAAGGAGGACTGAAGCTTTCTTT.

The V call is TRBV7-8, the J call TRBJ1-2; TRBD1 matches 7 bases. Germline V gives CDR1 SGHVS, CDR2 FQNEAQ. J was trimmed by 4 bases and V by 5 bases; bases with no gene match: 10. There are 15 residues in the CDR3. CDR3 in DNA: TGTGCCAGCAGCCCAAGACAGGGAGATGCCTATGGCTACACCTTC. Encoded protein: CASSPRQGDAYGYTF.

This clone was seen only once. The chain recombines TRBV6-6 with TRBJ1-2; D ambiguous. The CDR3 covers 13 residues. V was pared by 0 bases and J by 8 bases, with 10 bases between. CDR1 and CDR2 from the germline V gene are MNHNY and SVGAGI (reference sequence). This chain's CDR3 is CASSYSTGVGYTF. CDR3 coding DNA: TGTGCCAGCAGTTACTCTACGGGAGTAGGCTACACCTTC.

The rearrangement joins TRBV5-6 to TRBJ1-6, with a weak D call TRBD1 (6 bases). Germline-derived CDR1 and CDR2 are SGHDT and YYEEEE. With 0 bases removed from V and 4 bases from J, the gap between germline ends came to 11 bases. This CDR3 is built from 16 residues. In DNA form, the CDR3 reads TGTGCCAGCAGCTTGGAGCGCAGGGGATATAATTCACCCCTCCACTTT. It codes for CASSLERRGYNSPLHF.

This clone appeared once. The chain couples TRBV4-3 to TRBJ2-3, with 8 bases fitting TRBD2. V lost 0 bases and J lost 2; bases outside the gene matches: 7. This CDR3 has 17 residues. Looked up from germline, CDR1 is LGHNA and CDR2 is YSLEER. The CDR3 loop reads CASSQDRYSGITDTQYF. CDR3 nucleotides: TGCGCCAGCAGCCAAGACCGTTATAGCGGGATCACAGATACGCAGTATTTT.

The genes are TRBV7-3 and TRBJ2-5; a possible D gene is TRBD2 (7 bases). V was pared by 5 bases and J by 4 bases, with 17 bases between. CDR3 length equals 15 residues. Germline values: CDR1 SGHTA, CDR2 FQGTGA. The CDR3 here is CASSMEGGGGETQYF. The CDR3 DNA follows: TGTGCCAGCAGCATGGAGGGAGGGGGTGGAGAGACCCAGTACTTC.

The rearrangement links TRBV2 to TRBJ1-2; D call uncertain. Trimming took 4 bases from V and 4 from J, leaving 13 bases between them. From germline, CDR1 is SNHLY and CDR2 FYNNEI. The CDR3 spans 14 residues. The CDR3 sequence: CASSGDGRLYGYTF. The CDR3 DNA is TGTGCCAGCAGTGGAGATGGTAGACTCTATGGCTACACCTTC.

This clone occurred a few times. The chain uses TRBV4-1 and TRBJ1-1, with D unresolved. Trimming took off 3 bases at V and 0 bases at J, with 8 bases between the two ends. Germline loops: CDR1 MGHRA, CDR2 YSYEKL. This CDR3 is 14 amino acids long. CDR3 coding DNA: TGCGCCAGCAGCCATCCGGGTATGAACACTGAAGCTTTCTTT. Encoded protein: CASSHPGMNTEAFF.

DNA of the CDR3: TGTGCCAGCAGCCCGAGACAGGGGCCCATATATTTT. As protein: CASSPRQGPIYF. This rearrangement joins TRBV14 to TRBJ1-3, with 8 bases identical to TRBD1. V lost 4 bases and J lost 11; bases outside the gene matches: 4. The CDR3 runs to 12 residues. The germline V gene has CDR1 SGHDN and CDR2 FVKESK.